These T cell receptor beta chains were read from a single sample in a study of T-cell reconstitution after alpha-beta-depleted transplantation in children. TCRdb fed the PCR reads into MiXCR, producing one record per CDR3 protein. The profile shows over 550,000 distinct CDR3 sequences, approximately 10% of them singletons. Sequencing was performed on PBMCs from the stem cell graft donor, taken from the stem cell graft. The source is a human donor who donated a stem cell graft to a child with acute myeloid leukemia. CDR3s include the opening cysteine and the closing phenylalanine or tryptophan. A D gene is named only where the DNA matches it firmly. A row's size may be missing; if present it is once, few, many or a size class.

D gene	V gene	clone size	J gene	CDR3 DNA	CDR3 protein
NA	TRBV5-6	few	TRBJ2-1	TGTGCCAGCAGCCTGGCATTCCCCGGTGAGCAGTTCTTC	CASSLAFPGEQFF
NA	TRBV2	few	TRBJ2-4	TGTGCCAGCAGGACGGGTTTGGGGGCCAAAAACATTCAGTACTTC	CASRTGLGAKNIQYF
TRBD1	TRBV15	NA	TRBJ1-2	TGTGCCACCAGCACCCTCCCTGGGACAGCCTCTCTATTAGGCTACACCTTC	CATSTLPGTASLLGYTF
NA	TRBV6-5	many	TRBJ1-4	TGTGCCAGCAGTTATGCCCAGGGGAATGAAAAACTGTTTTTT	CASSYAQGNEKLFF
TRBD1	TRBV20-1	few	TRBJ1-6	TGCAGTGCTAGACCCCCCGGGACAGGGGATTCACCCCTCCACTTT	CSARPPGTGDSPLHF
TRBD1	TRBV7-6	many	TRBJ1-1	TGTGCCAGCAGCTGGCCGGGACAGGTACCGAACACTGAAGCTTTCTTT	CASSWPGQVPNTEAFF
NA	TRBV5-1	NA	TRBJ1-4	TGCGCCAGCAGCTTGGCGACAGGTCTCAGGAATGAAAAACTGTTTTTT	CASSLATGLRNEKLFF
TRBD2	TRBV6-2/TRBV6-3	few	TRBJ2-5	TGTGCCAGTCGTCGGACTAGCTTTCAAGAGACCCAGTACTTC	CASRRTSFQETQYF
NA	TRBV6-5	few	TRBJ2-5	TGTGCCAGCAGTTACTCGGAATTGGACGGCCGGGACTTC	CASSYSELDGRDF
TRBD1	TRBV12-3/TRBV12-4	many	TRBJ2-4	TGTGCCAGCAGTTTGGGACAGGGGTGGCACATTCAGTACTTC	CASSLGQGWHIQYF
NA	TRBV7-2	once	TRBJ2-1	TGTGCCAGCAGCGACCGACCTGGCGGTAACGATGAGCAGTTCTTC	CASSDRPGGNDEQFF
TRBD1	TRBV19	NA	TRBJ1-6	TGTGCCAGTACAGACAGGGGCAATTCACCCCTCCACTTT	CASTDRGNSPLHF
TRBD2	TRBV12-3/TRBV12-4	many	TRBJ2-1	TGTGCCAGCATCGGAAGCGGGACTAGCACCAATGAGCAGTTCTTC	CASIGSGTSTNEQFF
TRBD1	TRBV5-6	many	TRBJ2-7	TGTGCCAGCAGTGTTCGAGGGGGCGTGCACTACGAGCAGTACTTC	CASSVRGGVHYEQYF
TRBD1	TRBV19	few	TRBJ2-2	TGTGCCAGTAGTAGCGGACAGGGGAACACCGGGGAGCTGTTTTTT	CASSSGQGNTGELFF
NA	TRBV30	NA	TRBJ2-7	TGTGCCTGGAGGCACCGACAGGCACTCTCCTACGAGCAGTACTTC	CAWRHRQALSYEQYF
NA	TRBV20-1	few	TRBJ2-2	TGCAGTGCTAGGGAACGGGCCACCGGGGAGCTGTTTTTT	CSARERATGELFF
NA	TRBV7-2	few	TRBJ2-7	TGTGCCAGCAGCTTTGCTCGCGCATCCTACGAGCAGTACTTC	CASSFARASYEQYF
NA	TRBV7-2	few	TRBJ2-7	TGTGCCAGCAGTGACACAGTCGCCTACGAGCAGTACTTC	CASSDTVAYEQYF
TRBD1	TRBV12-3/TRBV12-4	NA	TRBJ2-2	TGTGCCAGCAGTTCGGGGGACAGGGTGATAACCGGGGAGCTGTTTTTT	CASSSGDRVITGELFF
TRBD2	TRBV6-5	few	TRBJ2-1	TGTGCCAGCAGTTACGGGGTAGCGGGAGGAAGGGAGCAGTTCTTC	CASSYGVAGGREQFF
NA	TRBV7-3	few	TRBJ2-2	TGTGCCAGCAGCTCGATGCCTAGCACGACGAACACCGGGGAGCTGTTTTTT	CASSSMPSTTNTGELFF
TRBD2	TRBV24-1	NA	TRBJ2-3	TGTGCCACCAGTGAAATCCCCAGGACTAGCGGAATCGCAGATACGCAGTATTTT	CATSEIPRTSGIADTQYF
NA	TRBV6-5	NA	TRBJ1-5	TGTGCCAGCAGTTACTCCCCAAATCAGCCCCAGCATTTT	CASSYSPNQPQHF
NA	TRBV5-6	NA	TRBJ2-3	TGTGCCATCAGCCCCGGGTCCGCAGATACGCAGTATTTT	CAISPGSADTQYF
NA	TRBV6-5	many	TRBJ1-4	TGTGCCAGCAGACCCCGGGGGAGAGAAAAACTGTTTTTT	CASRPRGREKLFF
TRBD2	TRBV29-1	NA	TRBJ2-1	TGCAGCGTTGTCCGGCTAGCGGGAAACAATGAGCAGTTCTTC	CSVVRLAGNNEQFF
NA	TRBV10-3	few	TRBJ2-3	TGTGCCATCAAGGGTGGAAGCGGGGATACGCAGTATTTT	CAIKGGSGDTQYF
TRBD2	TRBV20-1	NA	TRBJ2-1	TGCAGCGCTAGAAGTGGAACTAGCGGGAGGGCCGGTGGGGGAAATGAGCAGTTCTTC	CSARSGTSGRAGGGNEQFF
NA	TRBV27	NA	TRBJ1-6	TGTGCCAGCAGGGGGCCGCGAGAAACCCTCCACTTT	CASRGPRETLHF
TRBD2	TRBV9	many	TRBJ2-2	TGTGCCAGCAGCGTTTCCAGCGGGAGGAACACCGGGGAGCTGTTTTTT	CASSVSSGRNTGELFF
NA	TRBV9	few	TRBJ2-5	TGTGCCAGCAGCGTAGGAGGGGTGGAGACCCAGTACTTC	CASSVGGVETQYF
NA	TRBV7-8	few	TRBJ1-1	TGTGCCAGCAGTCTCACACTCGGCACTAACACTGAAGCTTTCTTT	CASSLTLGTNTEAFF
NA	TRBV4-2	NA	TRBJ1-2	TGTGCCAGCAGCCAAGAAGGGGACTCGCGGGATGGCTACACCTTC	CASSQEGDSRDGYTF
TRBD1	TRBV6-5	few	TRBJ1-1	TGTGCCAGCAGTTACACGACAGGGCGGGACACTGAAGCTTTCTTT	CASSYTTGRDTEAFF
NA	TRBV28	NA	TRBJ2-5	TGTGCCAGCAGTTTATGGGACAGCCCCTTCGGGTACTTC	CASSLWDSPFGYF
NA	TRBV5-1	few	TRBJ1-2	TGCGCCAGCAGCTTGGGTGACAGAACCTTTAATGGCTACACCTTC	CASSLGDRTFNGYTF
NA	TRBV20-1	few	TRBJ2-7	TGCAGTGCCACCGAGACAGGTAGACCCTACGAGCAGTACTTC	CSATETGRPYEQYF
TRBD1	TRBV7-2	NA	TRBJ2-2	TGTGCCAGCAGCGCCCGACAGGGGAGGACCGGGGAGCTGTTTTTT	CASSARQGRTGELFF
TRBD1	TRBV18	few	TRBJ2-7	TGTGCCAGCTCACCCAGTACAGGGGCCGCCGGCGAGCAGTACTTC	CASSPSTGAAGEQYF
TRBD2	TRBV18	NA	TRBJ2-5	TGTGCCAGCTCACCCCGACTAGCGGATATCCAAGAGACCCAGTACTTC	CASSPRLADIQETQYF
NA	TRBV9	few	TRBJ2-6	TGTGCCAGCAGCGTGACGGACTCTGGGGCCAACGTCCTGACTTTC	CASSVTDSGANVLTF
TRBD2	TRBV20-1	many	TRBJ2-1	TGCAGTGCTAGACTTATGCCGGGACTAGCGGGCAGCTCCTACAATGAGCAGTTCTTC	CSARLMPGLAGSSYNEQFF
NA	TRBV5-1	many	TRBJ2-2	TGCGCCAGCAGCTTGGTGGCAGGGGTCACCGGGGAGCTGTTTTTT	CASSLVAGVTGELFF
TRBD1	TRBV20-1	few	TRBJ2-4	TGCAGTGCTAGATCAGGGGGAGTAGCCAAAAACATTCAGTACTTC	CSARSGGVAKNIQYF
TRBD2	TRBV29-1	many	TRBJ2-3	TGCAGCCACGGGACTAGCGGGGGCACAGATACGCAGTATTTT	CSHGTSGGTDTQYF
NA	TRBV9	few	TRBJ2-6	TGTGCCAGCAGCCCCCGGGGCACTGGGGCCAACGTCCTGACTTTC	CASSPRGTGANVLTF
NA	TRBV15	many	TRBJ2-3	TGTGCCACCAGCAGAGATACCACAGATACGCAGTATTTT	CATSRDTTDTQYF